This record looks at one T cell receptor beta chain sequence and its context. V lost 3 bases to trimming and J lost 4 bases, with 7 bases between them. CDR3 length: 12 amino acids. The germline V gene has CDR1 SGHTA and CDR2 FQGNSA. Per the original data handling: Amplification of reference gene primers provided the estimated nucleated cell counts. Method: immunoSEQ multiplex PCR; TCRdb's copy keeps in-frame clones and lacks some. V and J calls and clone size come straight from that table; D and trimming were deduced from the DNA. The sample has about 75,000 clones, about nine tenths seen once. This record comes from a study of blood T cell repertoires in COVID-19. Study context: Sources were T cells, B-cell-depleted T cells, or PBMCs; the material itself was cDNA or gDNA.

Sequenced input: peripheral blood. The chain recombines TRBV7-2 with TRBJ2-7, with D unclear. The TCR comes from a human donor in a cohort sampled during active COVID-19. For the CDR3, the DNA is TGTGCCAGCAGCTTTAATCTGTACGAGCAGTACTTC. It is translated as CASSFNLYEQYF.